A selection of T cell receptor beta chains follows, all from one sample in a study of CD8 T cells in Susac syndrome. TCRdb reprocessed the immunoSEQ multiplex PCR reads via MiXCR and lists one record per CDR3 protein. The sample shows approximately 80,000 distinct CDR3 sequences, roughly 94% of them seen only once. Material: CD8+ T cells from PBMCs. The receptors shown here come from a human donor with Susac syndrome. The CDR3 runs from the conserved cysteine through the conserved F or W. D genes are given only for firm matches. Clone size is given for some rows only: seen once, a few or many times, or a class if the clone is expanded.

CDR3nt: TGTGCCAGCAGCTTAGTAGGGGGGAAGAGCTATGGCTACACCTTC
CDR3aa: CASSLVGGKSYGYTF
j_gene: TRBJ1-2
abundance: once
v_gene: TRBV11-2
d_gene: .

CDR3nt: TGTGCCAGCAGTTGGACAGGGGTCACAGATACGCAGTATTTT
CDR3aa: CASSWTGVTDTQYF
j_gene: TRBJ2-3
abundance: .
v_gene: TRBV6-5
d_gene: TRBD1

CDR3nt: TGTGCCAGCAGCTTAACTCAGATGGGAGCGGAAGAGACCCAGTACTTC
CDR3aa: CASSLTQMGAEETQYF
j_gene: TRBJ2-5
abundance: .
v_gene: TRBV7-9
d_gene: .

CDR3nt: TGCGCCAGCAGCTTGGCCGGGTTTCGGGGCAGAGGCACTGAAGCTTTCTTT
CDR3aa: CASSLAGFRGRGTEAFF
j_gene: TRBJ1-1
abundance: few
v_gene: TRBV5-1
d_gene: .

CDR3nt: TGTGCCTGGAGTGGCCCGGGCCAGTACTTC
CDR3aa: CAWSGPGQYF
j_gene: TRBJ2-5
abundance: .
v_gene: TRBV30
d_gene: .

CDR3nt: TGTGCCAGCAGTTACTCGCTGGTTGAGTACCAAGAGACCCAGTACTTC
CDR3aa: CASSYSLVEYQETQYF
j_gene: TRBJ2-5
abundance: few
v_gene: TRBV6-2/TRBV6-3
d_gene: .

CDR3nt: TGTGCCAGCAGTTTTGTCCCCGGGGAAGCAGATACGCAGTATTTT
CDR3aa: CASSFVPGEADTQYF
j_gene: TRBJ2-3
abundance: .
v_gene: TRBV28
d_gene: .

CDR3nt: TGTGCCAGCAGCACCCCCCGCGCGGGGGGAATCTACAATGAGCAGTTCTTC
CDR3aa: CASSTPRAGGIYNEQFF
j_gene: TRBJ2-1
abundance: .
v_gene: TRBV7-2
d_gene: TRBD2

CDR3nt: TGCAGCGTTGATTGGGGCACCTACGAGCAGTACTTC
CDR3aa: CSVDWGTYEQYF
j_gene: TRBJ2-7
abundance: .
v_gene: TRBV29-1
d_gene: .

CDR3nt: TGTGCCAGCAGGGGACAGCAGCAGTACTTC
CDR3aa: CASRGQQQYF
j_gene: TRBJ2-7
abundance: .
v_gene: TRBV2
d_gene: TRBD1

CDR3nt: TGTGCCACCAGTGATTTGGGAGAAAAACTGTTTTTT
CDR3aa: CATSDLGEKLFF
j_gene: TRBJ1-4
abundance: once
v_gene: TRBV24-1
d_gene: .

CDR3nt: TGTGCCAGCAGTTTAAACAGGGCTAACTATGGCTACACCTTC
CDR3aa: CASSLNRANYGYTF
j_gene: TRBJ1-2
abundance: .
v_gene: TRBV27
d_gene: .

CDR3nt: TGTGCCAGCAGTAGGGACAGGGGGAAGTACTTC
CDR3aa: CASSRDRGKYF
j_gene: TRBJ2-7
abundance: .
v_gene: TRBV12-3/TRBV12-4
d_gene: TRBD1

CDR3nt: TGTGCCAGCAAGGGAAGGACTGAAGCTTTCTTT
CDR3aa: CASKGRTEAFF
j_gene: TRBJ1-1
abundance: .
v_gene: TRBV2
d_gene: .

CDR3nt: TGTGCCAGCAGCTTAGGGACAGGGCACCATGGCTACACCTTC
CDR3aa: CASSLGTGHHGYTF
j_gene: TRBJ1-2
abundance: .
v_gene: TRBV7-8
d_gene: TRBD1

CDR3nt: TGCGCCAGCACCCCGGGGGGGCCTGAGGAGACCCAGTACTTC
CDR3aa: CASTPGGPEETQYF
j_gene: TRBJ2-5
abundance: .
v_gene: TRBV5-1
d_gene: TRBD2

CDR3nt: TGCAGTGCTAGAGACAGGGTTTCCTACGAGCAGTACTTC
CDR3aa: CSARDRVSYEQYF
j_gene: TRBJ2-7
abundance: once
v_gene: TRBV20-1
d_gene: .

CDR3nt: TGTGCCAGCAGAGACGGACTAGCGGGTTTCCAAGAGACCCAGTACTTC
CDR3aa: CASRDGLAGFQETQYF
j_gene: TRBJ2-5
abundance: .
v_gene: TRBV2
d_gene: TRBD2

CDR3nt: TGTGCCAGCAGCCAATCCACAGCCCCGACAGAGACCCAGTACTTC
CDR3aa: CASSQSTAPTETQYF
j_gene: TRBJ2-5
abundance: .
v_gene: TRBV3-1
d_gene: .

CDR3nt: TGCGCCAGCAGCCAAGGTAGTGGGGAGCTGTTTTTT
CDR3aa: CASSQGSGELFF
j_gene: TRBJ2-2
abundance: .
v_gene: TRBV4-1
d_gene: .

CDR3nt: TGTGCCAGCACTACAGGGCCTACCTACGAGCAGTACTTC
CDR3aa: CASTTGPTYEQYF
j_gene: TRBJ2-7
abundance: .
v_gene: TRBV28
d_gene: .

CDR3nt: TGTGCCACCAGTGATCGGGGAGGTAGGAATGAGCAGTTCTTC
CDR3aa: CATSDRGGRNEQFF
j_gene: TRBJ2-1
abundance: .
v_gene: TRBV24-1
d_gene: .

CDR3nt: TGTGCCAGCAGCTCAACGGTACTCGCGCACAATGAGCAGTTCTTC
CDR3aa: CASSSTVLAHNEQFF
j_gene: TRBJ2-1
abundance: .
v_gene: TRBV7-9
d_gene: .